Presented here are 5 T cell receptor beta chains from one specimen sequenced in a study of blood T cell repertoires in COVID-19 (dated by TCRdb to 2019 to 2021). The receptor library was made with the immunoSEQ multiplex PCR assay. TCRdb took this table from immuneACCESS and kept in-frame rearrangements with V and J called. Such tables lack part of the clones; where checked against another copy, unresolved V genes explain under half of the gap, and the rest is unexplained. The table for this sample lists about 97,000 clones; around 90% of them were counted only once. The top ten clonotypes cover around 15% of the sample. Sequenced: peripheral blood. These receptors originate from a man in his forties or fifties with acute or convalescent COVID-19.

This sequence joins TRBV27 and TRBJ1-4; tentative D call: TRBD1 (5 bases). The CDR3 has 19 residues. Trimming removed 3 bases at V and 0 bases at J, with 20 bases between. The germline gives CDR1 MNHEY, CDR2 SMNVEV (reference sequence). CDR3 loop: CASSFGYQGGFSTNEKLFF. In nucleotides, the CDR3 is TGTGCCAGCAGTTTCGGCTACCAGGGAGGATTCTCAACTAATGAAAAACTGTTTTTT.

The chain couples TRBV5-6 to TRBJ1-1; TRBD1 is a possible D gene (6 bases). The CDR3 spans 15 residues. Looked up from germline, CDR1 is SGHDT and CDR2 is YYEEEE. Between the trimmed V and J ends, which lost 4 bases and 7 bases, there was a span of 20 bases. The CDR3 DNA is TGTGCCAGCAGCCGACTATTAAGACAGGCTTATGAAGCTTTCTTT. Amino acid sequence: CASSRLLRQAYEAFF.

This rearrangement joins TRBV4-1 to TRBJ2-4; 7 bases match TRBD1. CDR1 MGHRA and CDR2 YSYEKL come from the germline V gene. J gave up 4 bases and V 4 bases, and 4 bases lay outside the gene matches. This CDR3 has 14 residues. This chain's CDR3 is CASSLQQGKNIQYF. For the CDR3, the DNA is TGCGCCAGCAGCCTTCAACAGGGGAAAAACATTCAGTACTTC.

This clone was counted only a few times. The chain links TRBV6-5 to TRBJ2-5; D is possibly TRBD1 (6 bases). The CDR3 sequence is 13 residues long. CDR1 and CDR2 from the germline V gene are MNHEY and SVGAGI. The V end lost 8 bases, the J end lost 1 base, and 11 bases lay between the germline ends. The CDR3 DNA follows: TGTGCCAGCCGAAAACAGGGCCAAGAGACCCAGTACTTC. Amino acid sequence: CASRKQGQETQYF.

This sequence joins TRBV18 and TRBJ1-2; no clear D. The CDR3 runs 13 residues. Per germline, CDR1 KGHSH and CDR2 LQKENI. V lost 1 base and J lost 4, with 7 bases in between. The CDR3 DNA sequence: TGTGCCAGCTCACCACAAAGCCTCTATGGCTACACCTTC. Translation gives CASSPQSLYGYTF. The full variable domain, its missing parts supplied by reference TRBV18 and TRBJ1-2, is NAGVMQNPRHLVRRRGQEARLRCSPMKGHSHVYWYRQLPEEGLKFMVYLQKENIIDESGMPKERFSAEFPKEGPSILRIQQVVRGDSAAYFCASSPQSLYGYTFGSGTRLTVV.